This TCR beta chain was identified in a study of T cell repertoires and HLA-DP antigens (dated 2018 in TCRdb). Turning to the overall study: The study used an in vitro model of CD4+ T cell alloreactivity against allogeneic HLA-DP presented by transduced HeLa cells. Compared with self, one alloantigen differed at one amino acid in the peptide-binding groove and the other differed at fewer than eleven, modelling structurally similar versus dissimilar alloantigens. The three donors, two male and one female, ranged from the 18-to-29 to the 60-to-69 age band. On average, approximately 0.2 ug of DNA went in for sorted CD137+CD4+ samples, versus about 1,100 ng for pre-culture CD4+ samples. Summary of the overall study and its limitations: Sorted CD137+ cells showed similar clonality against both alloantigens, at approximately 0.36, which was much higher than the approximately 0.043 seen in pre-culture samples. Naive and memory CD4+ repertoires were not analysed separately. Limitations were identified as the inclusion of only a few donors, the use of a non-physiological HeLa antigen-presenting system, and the use of total CD4+ responder cells. An average cumulative frequency of about 36% against one allele and 50.6% against the other was found for clones undetected before culture.

Untouched CD4+ T cells were isolated from Ficoll-separated PBMC by magnetic bead negative selection, reaching an average purity of around 98%. Untouched CD4+ T cells were isolated with magnetic beads from Ficoll-separated PBMC, and a purity of about 98% was reached with negligible CD8+ contamination. Peripheral blood mononuclear cells were supplied by the buffy coats of three healthy blood donors, who served as the study donors. All three donors were CMV seronegative. The DNeasy Blood & Tissue Kit was used to extract genomic DNA. For each subject, genomic DNA from sorted CD137+CD4+ cells and from pre-culture CD4+ baseline samples underwent TCRB sequencing. The germline V gene specifies SGHNT as CDR1 and YENEEA as CDR2. The V end loses 3 bases and the J end loses 0 bases, and a stretch of 12 bases separates them. Reading from cysteine to phenylalanine, the CDR3 counts 15 amino acids. Left in the record is the CDR3 DNA by itself, 45 bases read in frame from the first base.

Points on this clone: Its antigen target is currently unknown. Per-base qualities were not stored, and no clone one base away is much larger.

TCRB CDR3 regions were amplified with the immunoSEQ multiplex PCR using forward primers for 54 TRBV segments and reverse primers for 13 TRBJ segments. Deep resolution, with a target of 190,000 or so T cell genomes, was applied to the sequencing of pre-culture CD4+ samples. Sequencing of amplicons was performed on an Illumina HiSeq System, and 87 bp reads covering the CDR3 were generated. As for how the authors treated the data: PCR and sequencing errors in the reads were corrected, and alignment to IMGT reference sequences was used to define CDR3 regions. Synthetic template pools were used to estimate counts of templates and unique rearrangements. Clonality was calculated as 1 minus Pielou's evenness. The Daley-Smith estimator was used to estimate richness. Morisita's index was used to measure repertoire overlap. Clones found in cultured samples but undetected in the pre-culture repertoire of the corresponding donor were defined as low-abundance clones. The immuneACCESS repertoire file appears here via TCRdb, limited to in-frame rearrangements. These files lack a portion of the clones; in checked studies, under half of the deficit traces to unresolved V genes, and the cause of the others is not known. The V and J calls and clone size are taken from that table; D and trimming were inferred from the DNA. The sample data list some 110,000 clones, and approximately 92% of these were observed just once. The ten largest clones represent roughly 0.3% of the sample.

Sequencing used CD4+ T cells from PBMCs. The sequence was obtained from a woman aged 18-35 years in good health and CMV-seronegative. The chain is made from TRBV11-3 and TRBJ2-7; TRBD1 is perhaps the D gene, given 6 matching bases. The nucleotide sequence is given as TGTGCCAGCAGCTTCAGGGGCGCTAGCTCCTACGAGCAGTACTTC. Protein translation: CASSFRGASSYEQYF.